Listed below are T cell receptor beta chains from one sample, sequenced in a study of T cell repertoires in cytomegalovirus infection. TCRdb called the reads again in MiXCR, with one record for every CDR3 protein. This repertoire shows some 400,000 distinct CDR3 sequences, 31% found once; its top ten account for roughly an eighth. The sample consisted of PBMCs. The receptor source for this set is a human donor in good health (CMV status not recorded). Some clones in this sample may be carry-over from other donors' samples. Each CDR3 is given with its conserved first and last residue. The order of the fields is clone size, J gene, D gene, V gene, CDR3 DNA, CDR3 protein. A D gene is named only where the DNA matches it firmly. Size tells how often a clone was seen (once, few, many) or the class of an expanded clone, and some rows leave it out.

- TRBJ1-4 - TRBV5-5 TGTGCCAGCAGCGCGCGGGGGAAGGAGGAAAAACTGTTTTTT CASSARGKEEKLFF
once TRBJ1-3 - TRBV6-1 TGTGCCGTGGGGGCAGGGAAGTCTGGAAACACCATATCTTTT CAVGAGKSGNTISF
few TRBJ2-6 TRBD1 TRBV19 TGTGCCAGTAGTACGGGACAGCTCTCTGGGGCCAACGTCCTGACTTTC CASSTGQLSGANVLTF
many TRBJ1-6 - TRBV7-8 TGTGCCAGCAGCTTTAGACCCCTTAATTCACCCCTCCACTTT CASSFRPLNSPLHF
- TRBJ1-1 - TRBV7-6 TGTGCCAGCAGCTTCACGATAGGGACTGAAGCTTTCTTT CASSFTIGTEAFF
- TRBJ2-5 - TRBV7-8 TGTGCCAGCAGCTTAGCGGGACTTAAAGAGACCCAGTACTTC CASSLAGLKETQYF
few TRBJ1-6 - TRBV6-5 TGTGCCAGCAGTTACTCGAGGGTGCGCCAGGATCATTCACCCCTCCACTTT CASSYSRVRQDHSPLHF
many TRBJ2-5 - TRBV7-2 TGTGCCAGCAGCCCCCAAGAGACCCAGTACTTC CASSPQETQYF
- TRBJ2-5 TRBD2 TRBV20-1 TGCAGTGCGCGACTAGCGGGGCTCCAAGAGACCCAGTACTTC CSARLAGLQETQYF
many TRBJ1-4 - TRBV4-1 TGCGCCAGCAGCCAACACGGGCAACCTTCCGGTGAAAAACTGTTTTTT CASSQHGQPSGEKLFF
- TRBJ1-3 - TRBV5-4 TGTGCCAGCAGCAAGGGTGGAAACACCCTATATTTT CASSKGGNTLYF
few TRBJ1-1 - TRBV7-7 TGTGCTAGCAGCTTAGTTCCTCCCCGAGGACAGCCGAACACTGAAGCTTTCTTT CASSLVPPRGQPNTEAFF
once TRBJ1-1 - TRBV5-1 TGCGCCAGCAGCCCCAGGACACTCACTGAAGCTTTCTTT CASSPRTLTEAFF
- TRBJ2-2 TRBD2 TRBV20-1 TGCAGTGCTAGAGTAGGCGGGGGGGTAACCGGGGAGCTGTTTTTT CSARVGGGVTGELFF
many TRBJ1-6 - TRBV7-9 TGTGCCAGCAGCGAGACCGAGTATAATTCACCCCTCCACTTT CASSETEYNSPLHF
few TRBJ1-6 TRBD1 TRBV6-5 TGTGCCAGCAGTTACGGACAGGGACGATATAATTCACCCCTCCACTTT CASSYGQGRYNSPLHF
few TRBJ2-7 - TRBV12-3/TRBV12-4 TGTGCCAGCAGTTTAATCGGGGCATCCGCAGCCTACGAGCAGTACTTC CASSLIGASAAYEQYF
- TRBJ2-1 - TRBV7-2 TGTGCCAGCAGCTTGCGCCGCAGGGTGGGTGAGCAGTTCTTC CASSLRRRVGEQFF
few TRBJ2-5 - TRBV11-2 TGTGCCAGCAGCTTTTTAGCGATCCAAGAGACCCAGTACTTC CASSFLAIQETQYF
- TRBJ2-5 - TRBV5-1 TGCGCCAGCAGCGGCCCGGGCCAAATAGAGACCCAGTACTTC CASSGPGQIETQYF
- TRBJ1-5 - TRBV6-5 TGTGCCAGCAAAAATAATCAGGGTTCGACTCAGCCCCAGCATTTT CASKNNQGSTQPQHF
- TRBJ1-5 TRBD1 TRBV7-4 TGTGCCAGCAGCGTACTAACGACAGGGGGATCGGGGCAGCCCCAGCATTTT CASSVLTTGGSGQPQHF
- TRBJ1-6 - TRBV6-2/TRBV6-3 TGTGCCAGCAGTTACTCCGCGATGAATTCACCCCTCCACTTT CASSYSAMNSPLHF
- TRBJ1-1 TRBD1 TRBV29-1 TGCAGCGTTGAAGTGGGGGACAGGGGAGCTTTCTTT CSVEVGDRGAFF
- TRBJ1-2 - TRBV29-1 TGCAGCGTTGTGGACGCTTATGGCTACACCTTC CSVVDAYGYTF
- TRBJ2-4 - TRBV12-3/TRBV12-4 TGTGCCAGCAGTAAAGGGGTTGCGGCCAAAAACATTCAGTACTTC CASSKGVAAKNIQYF
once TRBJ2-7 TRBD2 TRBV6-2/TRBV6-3 TGTGCCAGCGGGAGCCGGGCGCTAGCGGGGGGGCCCTACGAGCAGTACTTC CASGSRALAGGPYEQYF
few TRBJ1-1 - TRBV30 TGTGCCTGGAGTGTGGGGGAGGGGGGGAGAACTGAAGCTTTCTTT CAWSVGEGGRTEAFF
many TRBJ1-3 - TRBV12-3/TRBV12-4 TGTGCCAGCAGTTCCCACGGGACTCTACCTGGAAACACCATATATTTT CASSSHGTLPGNTIYF
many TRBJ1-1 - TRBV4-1 TGCGCCAGCAGCCAAGAGTTGAATACTGAAGCTTTCTTT CASSQELNTEAFF
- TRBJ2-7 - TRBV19 TGTGCCAGTAGTATGTCCTGGGCCGGGGAGCAGTACTTC CASSMSWAGEQYF
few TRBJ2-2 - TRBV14 TGTGCCAGACGGTTGAGAGTCGGGGAGCTGTTTTTT CARRLRVGELFF
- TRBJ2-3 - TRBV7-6 TGTGCCAGCCAGACGAGGGCTCAGACAGATACGCAGTATTTT CASQTRAQTDTQYF
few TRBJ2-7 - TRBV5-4 TGTGCCAGCAGCTTGGACGGCTCCCGTTCCTACGAGCAGTACTTC CASSLDGSRSYEQYF
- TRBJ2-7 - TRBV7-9 TGTGCCAGCAGCTTCTCCCAGGGGTTGGGCGAGCAGTACTTC CASSFSQGLGEQYF
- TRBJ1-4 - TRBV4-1 TGCGCCAGCAGGCTCGGGCAGCCTAATGAAAAACTGTTTTTT CASRLGQPNEKLFF
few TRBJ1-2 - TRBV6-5 TGTGCCAGCAGTTACGGACTTCAGGATCGCTATGGCTACACCTTC CASSYGLQDRYGYTF
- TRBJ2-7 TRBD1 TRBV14 TGTGCCAGCAGCCAAGTCGCCGGGACAGGGGGCTACGAGCAGTACTTC CASSQVAGTGGYEQYF
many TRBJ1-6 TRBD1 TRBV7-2 TGTGCCAGCAGCTTAGTTGCCGGGACAGTCTCCTATAATTCACCCCTCCACTTT CASSLVAGTVSYNSPLHF
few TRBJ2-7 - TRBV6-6 TGTGCCAGCAGTTACAGTCCATATCCAAGCTCCTACGAGCAGTACTTC CASSYSPYPSSYEQYF
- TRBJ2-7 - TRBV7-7 TGTGGCCCGGGCGGGAAGGGACAGTCGGCAGGGGACGAGCAGTACTTC CGPGGKGQSAGDEQYF
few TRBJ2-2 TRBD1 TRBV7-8 TGTGCCAGCAGCCCCAAGGGACAGTTAGTCGCCGGGGAGCTGTTTTTT CASSPKGQLVAGELFF
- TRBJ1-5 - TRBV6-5 TGTGCCAGCAGTCACGGGAATCAGCCCCAGCATTTT CASSHGNQPQHF
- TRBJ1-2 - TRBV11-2 TGTGCCAGCAGCTTAGATGAAAGGGATGCCTATGGCTACACCTTC CASSLDERDAYGYTF
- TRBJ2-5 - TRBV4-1 TGCGCCAGCAGCCAAGATGAGGCCCACCAAGAGACCCAGTACTTC CASSQDEAHQETQYF
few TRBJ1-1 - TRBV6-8 TGTGCCAGCAGTTATAAGGCAGAGGCTTTCTTT CASSYKAEAFF
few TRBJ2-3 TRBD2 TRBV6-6 TGTGCCAGCAGTTACCTAGGACTAGCGGGGGGGGGGGGCACAGATACGCAGTATTTT CASSYLGLAGGGGTDTQYF
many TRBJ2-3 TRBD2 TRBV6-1 TGTGCCAGCAGTTATTCAGCGGGGGAAGGCCCAGATACGCAGTATTTT CASSYSAGEGPDTQYF
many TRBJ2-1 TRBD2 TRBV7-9 TGTGCCAGCAGGCCAACTAGCGATTCCTACAATGAGCAGTTCTTC CASRPTSDSYNEQFF
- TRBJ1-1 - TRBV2 TGTGCCAGCAGTGAACCGGCACCCCAGAACACTGAAGCTTTCTTT CASSEPAPQNTEAFF
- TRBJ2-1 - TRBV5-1 TGCGCCAGCAGCCCCGGGGGCGCGTCCGGAGAGCAGTTCTTC CASSPGGASGEQFF
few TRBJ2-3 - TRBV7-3 TGTGCCAGCAGCCTATGGGTCACAGATACGCAGTATTTT CASSLWVTDTQYF
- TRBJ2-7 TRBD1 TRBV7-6 TGTGCCAGCAGCTTAGGCTCACAGGGGGTCTCCTACGAGCAGTACTTC CASSLGSQGVSYEQYF
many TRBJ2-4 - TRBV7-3 TGTGCCAGCAGCTTATTCGCCGGGGGCCCTGGGGGCATTCAGTACTTC CASSLFAGGPGGIQYF